This T cell receptor (beta chain) came from a study of glioma-infiltrating T cells. Study results and limitations: CDR3 overlap between tissue and blood was very small.

Germline V gene sequence: CDR1 MNHNY, CDR2 SVGAGI (reference sequence). This CDR3 region has 18 residues. V lost 0 bases to trimming and J lost 0 bases; unmatched junction nucleotides: 8. This clonotype was recorded many times. Its target is unknown. The iRepertoire nested amplicon-rescue multiplex PCR amplified TCR alpha and beta CDR3s from RNA. Tissue mRNA or PBMC total RNA, roughly 100-400 ng, went into one-step reverse transcription and amplification. TCRdb processed the multiplex PCR reads anew with MiXCR; each CDR3 protein has one entry. The profile shows some 120,000 distinct CDR3 sequences, 20% to 25% of them singletons.

V is TRBV6-6 and J is TRBJ2-1; TRBD2 agrees at 7 bases. The sequence came from a human donor with low-grade glioma or glioblastoma, undergoing nonglioma brain surgery, or in good health (not recorded which). Material: glioma tissue, nonneoplastic brain tissue, or PBMCs (not recorded which). CDR3 sequence reads: CASSYSASGAHSYNEQFF. The CDR3 bases are TGTGCCAGCAGTTACTCGGCTAGCGGAGCACACTCCTACAATGAGCAGTTCTTC.